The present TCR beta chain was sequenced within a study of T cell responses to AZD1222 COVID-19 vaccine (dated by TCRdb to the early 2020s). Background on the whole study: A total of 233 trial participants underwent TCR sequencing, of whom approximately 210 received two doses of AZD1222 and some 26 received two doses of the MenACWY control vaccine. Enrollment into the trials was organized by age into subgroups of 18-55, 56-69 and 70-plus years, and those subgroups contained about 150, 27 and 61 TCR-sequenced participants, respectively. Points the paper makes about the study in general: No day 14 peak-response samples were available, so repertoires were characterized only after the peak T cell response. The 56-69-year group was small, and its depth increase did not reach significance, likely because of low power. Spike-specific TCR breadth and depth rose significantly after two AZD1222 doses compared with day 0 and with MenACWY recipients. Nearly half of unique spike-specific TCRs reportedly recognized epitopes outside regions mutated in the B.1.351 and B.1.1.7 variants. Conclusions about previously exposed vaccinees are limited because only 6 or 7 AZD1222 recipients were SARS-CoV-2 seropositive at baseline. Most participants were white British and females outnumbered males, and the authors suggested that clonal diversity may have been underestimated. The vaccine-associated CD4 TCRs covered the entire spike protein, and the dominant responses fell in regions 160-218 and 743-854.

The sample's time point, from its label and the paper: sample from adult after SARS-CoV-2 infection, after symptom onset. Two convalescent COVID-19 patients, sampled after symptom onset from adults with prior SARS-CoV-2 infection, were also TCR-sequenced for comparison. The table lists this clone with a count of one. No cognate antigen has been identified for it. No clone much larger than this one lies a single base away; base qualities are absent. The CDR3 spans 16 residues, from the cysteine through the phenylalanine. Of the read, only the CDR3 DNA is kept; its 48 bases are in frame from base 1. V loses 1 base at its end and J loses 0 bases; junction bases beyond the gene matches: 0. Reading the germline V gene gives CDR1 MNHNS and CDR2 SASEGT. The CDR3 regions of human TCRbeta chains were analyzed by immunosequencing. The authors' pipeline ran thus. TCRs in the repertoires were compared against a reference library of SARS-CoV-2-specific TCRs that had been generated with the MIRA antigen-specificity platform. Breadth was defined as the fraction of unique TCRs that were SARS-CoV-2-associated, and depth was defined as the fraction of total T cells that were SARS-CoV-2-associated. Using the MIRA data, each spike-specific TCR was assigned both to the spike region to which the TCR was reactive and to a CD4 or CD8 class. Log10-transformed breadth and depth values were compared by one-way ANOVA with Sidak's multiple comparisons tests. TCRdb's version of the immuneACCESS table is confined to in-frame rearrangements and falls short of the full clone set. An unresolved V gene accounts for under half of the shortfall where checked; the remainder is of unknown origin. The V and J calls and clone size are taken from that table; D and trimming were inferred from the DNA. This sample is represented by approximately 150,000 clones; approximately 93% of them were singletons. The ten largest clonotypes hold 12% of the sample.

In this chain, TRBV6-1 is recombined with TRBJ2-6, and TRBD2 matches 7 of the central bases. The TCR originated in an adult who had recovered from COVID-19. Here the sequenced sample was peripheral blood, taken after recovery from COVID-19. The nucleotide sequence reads TGTGCCAGCAGTGAAGGCGGGGGCTCTGGGGCCAACGTCCTGACTTTC. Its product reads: CASSEGGGSGANVLTF.